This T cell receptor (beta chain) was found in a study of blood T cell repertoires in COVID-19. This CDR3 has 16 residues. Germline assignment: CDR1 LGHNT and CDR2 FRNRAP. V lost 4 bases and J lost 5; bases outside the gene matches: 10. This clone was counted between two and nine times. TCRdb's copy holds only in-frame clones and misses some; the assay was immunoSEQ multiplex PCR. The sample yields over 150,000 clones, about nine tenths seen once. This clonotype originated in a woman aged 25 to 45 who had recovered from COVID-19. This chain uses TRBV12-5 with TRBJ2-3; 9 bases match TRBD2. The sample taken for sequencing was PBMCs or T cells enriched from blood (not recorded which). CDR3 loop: CASGSGLAGVKDTQYF. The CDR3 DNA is TGTGCTAGTGGTTCGGGCTTAGCGGGGGTAAAAGATACGCAGTATTTT.